The rows below give T cell receptor beta chains drawn from one sample of a study of blood T cell repertoires in COVID-19. Data came from immunoSEQ multiplex PCR; TCRdb stores just in-frame clones and leaves some out. The profile shows a few hundred thousand clones, roughly 85% of them singletons. Sequenced sample: PBMCs or T cells enriched from blood (not recorded which). Receptor source: a woman aged 25 to 39 who had recovered from COVID-19. CDR3s include the opening cysteine and the closing phenylalanine or tryptophan. A D gene is named only where the DNA matches it firmly. The listing skips clone size in some rows; elsewhere it reads once, few, many or a size class.

>TRBV9|TRBD1|15|TRBJ2-5|.
CASSDPGTGRETQYF
TGTGCCAGCAGCGACCCCGGGACAGGGCGGGAGACCCAGTACTTC
>TRBV6-5|TRBD1|14|TRBJ1-1|.
CASSYRTGDTEAFF
TGTGCCAGCAGTTATCGGACAGGGGACACTGAAGCTTTCTTT
>TRBV10-3|.|15|TRBJ1-2|.
CAISDAKDSPWGYTF
TGTGCCATCAGTGACGCTAAGGACAGCCCTTGGGGCTACACCTTC
>TRBV2|.|12|TRBJ1-3|.
CASSEGRNTIYF
TGTGCCAGCAGTGAAGGTAGAAACACCATATATTTT
>TRBV7-2|.|13|TRBJ1-1|few
CASSSQGFSEAFF
TGTGCCAGCTCCTCGCAGGGATTCTCTGAAGCTTTCTTT
>TRBV7-2|.|14|TRBJ2-7|.
CASRVSLFIYEQYF
TGTGCCAGCAGGGTTAGCCTTTTTATCTACGAGCAGTACTTC
>TRBV4-1|.|15|TRBJ1-1|.
CASSQVPDRNTEAFF
TGCGCCAGCAGCCAAGTTCCCGACAGAAACACTGAAGCTTTCTTT
>TRBV3-1/TRBV3-2|.|15|TRBJ1-6|.
CASSPGVRRNSPLHF
TGTGCCAGCAGCCCCGGGGTCCGCAGAAATTCACCCCTCCACTTT
>TRBV6-5|TRBD1|14|TRBJ2-5|.
CASSPGQGLETQYF
TGTGCCAGCAGCCCGGGACAGGGCCTGGAGACCCAGTACTTC
>TRBV19|.|18|TRBJ1-4|once
CASSIDRGQSATNEKLFF
TGTGCCAGTAGTATAGATCGGGGTCAGTCTGCAACTAATGAAAAACTGTTTTTT
>TRBV18|.|13|TRBJ2-6|.
CASSLGGANVLTF
TGTGCCAGCTCACTCGGGGGGGCCAACGTCCTGACTTTC
>TRBV7-9|.|17|TRBJ2-7|.
CASSLIGSAGDKVEQYF
TGTGCCAGCAGCTTAATTGGCTCGGCAGGGGATAAGGTCGAGCAGTACTTC
>TRBV5-1|.|14|TRBJ2-7|.
CASSLGGSANEQYF
TGCGCCAGCAGCTTGGGTGGTAGCGCCAACGAGCAGTACTTC
>TRBV7-3|TRBD2|22|TRBJ2-3|.
CASSPQIPSLAGGSHITDTQYF
TGTGCCAGCAGCCCACAAATCCCGTCACTAGCGGGGGGCTCCCATATCACAGATACGCAGTATTTT
>TRBV27|.|19|TRBJ1-3|.
CASSLHARGSLSSGNTIYF
TGTGCCAGCAGTCTCCACGCCCGGGGGTCGCTGAGCTCTGGAAACACCATATATTTT
>TRBV6-5|.|11|TRBJ2-5|.
CASSRDSTQYF
TGTGCCAGCAGCCGGGACTCCACCCAGTACTTC
>TRBV5-1|TRBD1|14|TRBJ1-1|.
CASSSDRGRTEAFF
TGCGCCAGCAGCTCTGACAGGGGGCGGACTGAAGCTTTCTTT
>TRBV30|.|15|TRBJ1-1|.
CAWSALRDRNTEAFF
TGTGCCTGGAGTGCCCTCCGTGACAGAAACACTGAAGCTTTCTTT
>TRBV29-1|.|10|TRBJ2-4|.
CSVDGDIQYF
TGCAGCGTTGATGGAGACATTCAGTACTTC
>TRBV2|TRBD2|17|TRBJ2-3|.
CASSGTSGNPSTDTQYF
TGTGCCAGCAGTGGGACTAGCGGAAACCCTAGCACAGATACGCAGTATTTT
>TRBV6-2/TRBV6-3|.|13|TRBJ1-2|once
CASSQGVARGYTF
TGTGCCAGCAGCCAAGGGGTGGCGAGAGGCTACACCTTC
>TRBV19|.|14|TRBJ1-4|few
CASTEGTTNEKLFF
TGTGCCAGTACCGAGGGCACAACTAATGAAAAACTGTTTTTT
>TRBV5-5|.|14|TRBJ1-1|few
CASSFDWLNTEAFF
TGTGCCAGCAGCTTTGACTGGTTGAACACTGAAGCTTTCTTT
>TRBV7-2|TRBD2|15|TRBJ2-3|.
CASSLAPTSGGPSYF
TGTGCCAGCAGCTTAGCCCCGACTAGCGGGGGCCCTTCGTATTTT
>TRBV5-4|TRBD1|17|TRBJ1-6|.
CASSGTPGQGARSPLHF
TGTGCCAGCAGCGGAACACCGGGACAGGGGGCACGGTCACCCCTCCACTTT
>TRBV5-1|.|13|TRBJ1-1|.
CASSLAEVTEAFF
TGCGCCAGCAGCTTGGCGGAGGTCACTGAAGCTTTCTTT
>TRBV18|.|16|TRBJ1-6|.
CASSPLDRSYNSPLHF
TGTGCCAGCTCACCTCTGGACAGAAGCTATAATTCACCCCTCCACTTT
>TRBV6-5|.|14|TRBJ2-7|.
CASSTLDRPYEQYF
TGTGCCAGCAGTACCCTGGACAGACCCTACGAGCAGTACTTC
>TRBV2|TRBD1|13|TRBJ1-6|.
CASSELMTGVRDF
TGTGCCAGCAGTGAACTGATGACAGGGGTTCGAGACTTT